The rows below give T cell receptor beta chains drawn from one sample of a study of shared clonotypes between healthy human individuals. The table came from immunoSEQ multiplex PCR; TCRdb's copy has only in-frame clones and leaves some out. The table shows 600,000 to 750,000 clones, with approximately 77% occurring only once. Sequenced material: memory CD4+ T cells sorted from blood. The source is a woman aged 25-40 years in good health. CDR3s include the opening cysteine and the closing phenylalanine or tryptophan. The order of the fields is CDR3 DNA, CDR3 protein, D gene, clone size, J gene, V gene. The D gene is left open where the match is weak. Clone size is shown for a subset of rows, as once, few, many or a class of expanded clone.

DNA: TGTGCCAGCAGTCTAACGGGCAGGATGGAGCTGTTTTTT
CDR3: CASSLTGRMELFF
D: .
size: .
J: TRBJ2-2
V: TRBV28

DNA: TGCGCCAGCAGCCAGGACTATCTCACCGGGGAGCTGTTTTTT
CDR3: CASSQDYLTGELFF
D: .
size: .
J: TRBJ2-2
V: TRBV10-1

DNA: TGTGCCTGGAATGACGGGAGGGCCAGCGAGCAGTACTTC
CDR3: CAWNDGRASEQYF
D: TRBD2
size: .
J: TRBJ2-7
V: TRBV30

DNA: TGTGCCAGCAGCTCAGGGTTCCAAGAGACCCAGTACTTC
CDR3: CASSSGFQETQYF
D: .
size: .
J: TRBJ2-5
V: TRBV7-2

DNA: TGTGCCAGTGCGGGGCGCGATGAGCAGTTCTTC
CDR3: CASAGRDEQFF
D: .
size: .
J: TRBJ2-1
V: TRBV5-4

DNA: TGTGCCATCAGACAGGGAGCCGACACTGAAGCTTTCTTT
CDR3: CAIRQGADTEAFF
D: .
size: .
J: TRBJ1-1
V: TRBV10-3

DNA: TGTGCCACCCTACGAGGGGAGGTAAGGAACACTGAAGCTTTCTTT
CDR3: CATLRGEVRNTEAFF
D: .
size: once
J: TRBJ1-1
V: TRBV6-5

DNA: TGTGCCAGCAGCCGGGACTTGGGCAACGCTGAAGCTTTCTTT
CDR3: CASSRDLGNAEAFF
D: .
size: .
J: TRBJ1-1
V: TRBV6-4

DNA: TGTGCCAGCAGCCACAGACGCACAGATACGCAGTATTTT
CDR3: CASSHRRTDTQYF
D: .
size: .
J: TRBJ2-3
V: TRBV27

DNA: TGTGCCAGCAGCCAAGGCCCTCAGCCCCAGCATTTT
CDR3: CASSQGPQPQHF
D: .
size: few
J: TRBJ1-5
V: TRBV14

DNA: TGTGCCAGCAGCCTCGGGACTAACCAAGAGACCCAGTACTTC
CDR3: CASSLGTNQETQYF
D: TRBD2
size: .
J: TRBJ2-5
V: TRBV11-2

DNA: TGCGCCAGCAGCCCTGATCATTGGACGGGTGGAAACACCATATATTTT
CDR3: CASSPDHWTGGNTIYF
D: .
size: .
J: TRBJ1-3
V: TRBV5-1

DNA: TGTGCCAGCAGCGCCACCCGGGACAGGGCTAATGAAAAACTGTTTTTT
CDR3: CASSATRDRANEKLFF
D: TRBD1
size: .
J: TRBJ1-4
V: TRBV9

DNA: TGTGCCAGTACTATGCCAGGGCAAAACACTGAAGCTTTCTTT
CDR3: CASTMPGQNTEAFF
D: .
size: .
J: TRBJ1-1
V: TRBV19

DNA: TGTGCCAGCAGCTTACGCAGGGGTCAGCCCCAGCATTTT
CDR3: CASSLRRGQPQHF
D: .
size: .
J: TRBJ1-5
V: TRBV7-3

DNA: TGTGCCAGCTCACCGACAGGGGTGACCTACAATGAGCAGTTCTTC
CDR3: CASSPTGVTYNEQFF
D: TRBD1
size: few
J: TRBJ2-1
V: TRBV18

DNA: TGTGCCAGCAGCTCAACGGACAGGGTGAGCTATGGCTACACCTTC
CDR3: CASSSTDRVSYGYTF
D: TRBD1
size: .
J: TRBJ1-2
V: TRBV7-9

DNA: TGTGCCAGCAGTGAGGCGGGAGTATCCTACAATGAGCAGTTCTTC
CDR3: CASSEAGVSYNEQFF
D: TRBD2
size: .
J: TRBJ2-1
V: TRBV6-4

DNA: TGTGCCAGCAGCTTAGAGCGGGAGGTGTCTGAGCAGTTCTTC
CDR3: CASSLEREVSEQFF
D: TRBD2
size: few
J: TRBJ2-1
V: TRBV11-2

DNA: TGTGCCAGCAGCACTAAAATCCTAGCGGGAGGATCCTACGAGCAGTACTTC
CDR3: CASSTKILAGGSYEQYF
D: TRBD2
size: .
J: TRBJ2-7
V: TRBV5-5

DNA: TGTGCCAGCAGCCCTAGACAGGGTTTCTATGGCTACACCTTC
CDR3: CASSPRQGFYGYTF
D: TRBD1
size: .
J: TRBJ1-2
V: TRBV7-9

DNA: TGTGCCAGCAGCTTTGGACAAACAGATACGCAGTATTTT
CDR3: CASSFGQTDTQYF
D: .
size: .
J: TRBJ2-3
V: TRBV5-4

DNA: TGTGCCAGCAGCTTACTTATGGGTCAGCCCCAGCATTTT
CDR3: CASSLLMGQPQHF
D: .
size: few
J: TRBJ1-5
V: TRBV7-2

DNA: TGTGCCAGCAGCGACAGGGAGACTGAAAAACTGTTTTTT
CDR3: CASSDRETEKLFF
D: TRBD1
size: .
J: TRBJ1-4
V: TRBV7-2

DNA: TGTGCCAGCAGTGACGAGGACCAGTCAGAGCAGTTCTTC
CDR3: CASSDEDQSEQFF
D: .
size: .
J: TRBJ2-1
V: TRBV2

DNA: TGTGCCAGCAGTTACTTAGCGAGCACAGATACGCAGTATTTT
CDR3: CASSYLASTDTQYF
D: .
size: few
J: TRBJ2-3
V: TRBV6-6

DNA: TGTGCCAGCAGTTTAGGGGGGACAGCGAACACTGAAGCTTTCTTT
CDR3: CASSLGGTANTEAFF
D: TRBD1
size: few
J: TRBJ1-1
V: TRBV28

DNA: TGCGCCAGCAGCTTGGCGGGCGGAGATGAAAAACTGTTTTTT
CDR3: CASSLAGGDEKLFF
D: .
size: .
J: TRBJ1-4
V: TRBV5-1

DNA: TGCAGTGCCTTAGCCAAAAACATTCAGTACTTC
CDR3: CSALAKNIQYF
D: .
size: few
J: TRBJ2-4
V: TRBV20-1

DNA: TGTGCCAGCTCCCTTGACCAGAACACTGAAGCTTTCTTT
CDR3: CASSLDQNTEAFF
D: .
size: .
J: TRBJ1-1
V: TRBV18

DNA: TGTGCCAGCAGCTTACAAGGGGGAGTTTCTGGAAACACCATATATTTT
CDR3: CASSLQGGVSGNTIYF
D: .
size: .
J: TRBJ1-3
V: TRBV7-9

DNA: TGTGCCAGCAGCCCAATTGGGAGAGCGGGGAGCACAGATACGCAGTATTTT
CDR3: CASSPIGRAGSTDTQYF
D: TRBD2
size: few
J: TRBJ2-3
V: TRBV7-6

DNA: TGTGCCAGCAGTGCTCCAGCGGGAGGGCCCGTGGAGACCCAGTACTTC
CDR3: CASSAPAGGPVETQYF
D: TRBD2
size: .
J: TRBJ2-5
V: TRBV6-1

DNA: TGTGCCAGCAGACCGGGACAGGGAAGCAATCAGCCCCAGCATTTT
CDR3: CASRPGQGSNQPQHF
D: TRBD1
size: few
J: TRBJ1-5
V: TRBV2

DNA: TGTGCCTGGAGCACAGGGGTGAGCTATGGCTACACCTTC
CDR3: CAWSTGVSYGYTF
D: TRBD1
size: .
J: TRBJ1-2
V: TRBV30

DNA: TGTGCCAGCAGCCCCCGAGCTCCAGGCCGAGGTAATGAGCAGTTCTTC
CDR3: CASSPRAPGRGNEQFF
D: .
size: .
J: TRBJ2-1
V: TRBV5-6

DNA: TGCGCCAGCAGCCAGTCTACTAGCGGGGCCTACAATGAGCAGTTCTTC
CDR3: CASSQSTSGAYNEQFF
D: TRBD2
size: once
J: TRBJ2-1
V: TRBV4-1

DNA: TGTGCGACCAGGACGGAGACTCATAGCAATCAGCCCCAGCATTTT
CDR3: CATRTETHSNQPQHF
D: .
size: .
J: TRBJ1-5
V: TRBV12-2

DNA: TGTGCCAGCAGACAGGGGACTAGCGCTACCTACGAGCAGTACTTC
CDR3: CASRQGTSATYEQYF
D: TRBD2
size: .
J: TRBJ2-7
V: TRBV2

DNA: TGTGCCAGCAGTTACCTTGGCTGGAACTATGGCTACACCTTC
CDR3: CASSYLGWNYGYTF
D: .
size: .
J: TRBJ1-2
V: TRBV6-5

DNA: TGTGCCGCTGGGGGAGGTCCAAACACAGATACGCAGTATTTT
CDR3: CAAGGGPNTDTQYF
D: .
size: .
J: TRBJ2-3
V: TRBV7-6

DNA: TGTGCCAGCAGCTTACTGTCGTCTAATTCCAATGAGCAGTTCTTC
CDR3: CASSLLSSNSNEQFF
D: .
size: .
J: TRBJ2-1
V: TRBV11-2

DNA: TGTGCCAGCAGCTCTGGGGGTGGCTACACCTTC
CDR3: CASSSGGGYTF
D: .
size: .
J: TRBJ1-2
V: TRBV11-2

DNA: TGTGCCAGTAGCCAATCCCGCAACACCGGGGAGCTGTTTTTT
CDR3: CASSQSRNTGELFF
D: .
size: once
J: TRBJ2-2
V: TRBV19

DNA: TGCGCCAGCAGCCAAGAGGTAGTGTCAGCGAACACCGGGGAGCTGTTTTTT
CDR3: CASSQEVVSANTGELFF
D: .
size: .
J: TRBJ2-2
V: TRBV4-1

DNA: TGTGCCAGCAGCACCCGGGAGGGCGAGACCCAGTACTTC
CDR3: CASSTREGETQYF
D: TRBD2
size: .
J: TRBJ2-5
V: TRBV5-6

DNA: TGTGCCAGCAGCCAGTATGGAGGGGACGAGCAGTACTTC
CDR3: CASSQYGGDEQYF
D: .
size: .
J: TRBJ2-7
V: TRBV14

DNA: TGCGCCAGCAGACTAGCGGAGACCTACAATGAGCAGTTCTTC
CDR3: CASRLAETYNEQFF
D: TRBD2
size: few
J: TRBJ2-1
V: TRBV5-1

DNA: TGTGCCAGTAGTACCGGGACAGGAGGGGGTCAGCCCCAGCATTTT
CDR3: CASSTGTGGGQPQHF
D: TRBD1
size: .
J: TRBJ1-5
V: TRBV19

DNA: TGTGCCAGCAGGACAGGGGAAACTGAAGCTTTCTTT
CDR3: CASRTGETEAFF
D: TRBD1
size: few
J: TRBJ1-1
V: TRBV2

DNA: TGTGCCAGCAGTTCCGACCTGGGGGGCGGGGCCTACAATGAGCAGTTCTTC
CDR3: CASSSDLGGGAYNEQFF
D: .
size: few
J: TRBJ2-1
V: TRBV28

DNA: TGTGCCAGCAGCTTATCGCGGAATAAGAGACACAATGAGCAGTTCTTC
CDR3: CASSLSRNKRHNEQFF
D: .
size: .
J: TRBJ2-1
V: TRBV7-6

DNA: TGCGCCAGCAGACTGGACAGGGACAATGAGCAGTTCTTC
CDR3: CASRLDRDNEQFF
D: TRBD1
size: few
J: TRBJ2-1
V: TRBV5-1

DNA: TGTGCCAGCAGCTTAGTTACCCGCCGGAGCAGGGGCGAGCAGTACTTC
CDR3: CASSLVTRRSRGEQYF
D: .
size: .
J: TRBJ2-7
V: TRBV7-8